This T cell receptor beta chain was observed in a study of cytomegalovirus exposure and HLA in healthy donors. V shed 5 bases, J shed 5 bases, and the junction held 8 bases outside the gene matches. The CDR3 length is 14 residues. CDR1 is SGHVS, CDR2 FQNEAQ, per germline. The method was immunoSEQ multiplex PCR; TCRdb's version includes in-frame clones alone and lacks a portion of them. Of around 150,000 clones listed, approximately 86% are singletons. The source of this sequence is a man aged 30 to 45 in good health and CMV-seropositive. The chain has TRBV7-8 and TRBJ2-7, with TRBD1 identical over 8 bases. Input material: PBMCs. The CDR3 nucleotides are TGTGCCAGCAGCCCGGACAGGGATTACGACGAGCAGTACTTC. Translation gives CASSPDRDYDEQYF.